There are a few counts of the clone carrying this TCR beta chain. The source of the sample is a study of cytomegalovirus exposure and HLA in healthy donors. PCR employed 60 Vbeta and 13 Jbeta primers. Produced via immunoSEQ multiplex PCR; TCRdb's table is partial and in-frame only. The table lists some 87,000 clones, 78% of them singletons. The J segment lost 7 bases and the V segment lost 4 bases, leaving 6 bases of the junction unmatched. The CDR3 contains 14 residues. CDR1 MNHEY and CDR2 SVGAGI come from the germline V gene. Sequencing was done on a sample of PBMCs. V and J are TRBV6-5 and TRBJ1-5; 8 positions match TRBD1. This sequence originates from a young man in good health and CMV-seropositive. CDR3 loop: CASSSRTGPQPQHF. CDR3 DNA: TGTGCCAGCAGTTCGAGGACAGGGCCACAGCCCCAGCATTTT.